Below, 4 T cell receptor beta chains from the same sample are listed, as sequenced in a study of neoadjuvant anti-PD-1 for oral cavity cancer (dated by TCRdb to the early 2020s). The sample's time point, from its label and the paper: after neoadjuvant nivolumab, at surgical resection. The library was obtained by the immunoSEQ multiplex PCR assay. Held by TCRdb, this immuneACCESS table contains in-frame sequences only and omits some clones. Under half of the omission traces to an unresolved V gene where checked; the cause of the rest is unknown. Counted in this sample were thousands of clones; under 75% of them appeared once. Of the sample, under 3% falls within the top ten clones. The material sequenced was PBMCs, taken after nivolumab (anti-PD-1) treatment. The receptors originated from a person between 40 and 80 years old with oral cavity squamous cell carcinoma.

This rearrangement joins TRBV28 to TRBJ2-1; a weak D match, TRBD1 (7 bases). With 3 bases removed from V and 7 bases from J, the gap between germline ends came to 19 bases. Germline-derived CDR1 and CDR2 are MDHEN and SYDVKM. The length of the CDR3 is 16 residues. CDR3 sequence (DNA): TGTGCCAGCAGTTTTTTCGGCCAGGGGGGCCGGAATGAGCAGTTCTTC. It is translated as CASSFFGQGGRNEQFF.

In this sample, this clone turned up a few times. The J gene is TRBJ1-6, the V gene TRBV9; D ambiguous. The V gene's germline CDR1 is SGDLS and CDR2 YYNGEE. The germline V and J ends were trimmed by 2 bases and 8 bases, with 11 bases remaining between them. This CDR3 spans 14 amino acids. DNA of the CDR3: TGTGCCAGCAGCGTCGGGGAGAAACATTCACCCCTCCACTTT. Its protein is CASSVGEKHSPLHF.

The chain links TRBV5-1 to TRBJ2-7; D is perhaps TRBD1 (5 bases). This CDR3 spans 14 amino acids. The V gene lost 1 base and the J gene lost 7 bases, with 15 bases spanning the gap. The germline V gene encodes CDR1 SGHRS and CDR2 YFSETQ. The CDR3 spells CASSLPGSVQEQYF. The CDR3 DNA reads as TGCGCCAGCAGCTTGCCAGGGTCTGTCCAAGAGCAGTACTTC.

The chain has TRBV4-2 and TRBJ2-7, with D possibly being TRBD2 (7 bases). Trimming took off 0 bases at V and 0 bases at J, with 15 bases between the two ends. Germline V CDR1 and CDR2: LGHNA, YNFKEQ. The CDR3 sequence is 17 residues long. The chain's CDR3 is CASSQDRGGHLSYEQYF. In DNA form, the CDR3 reads TGTGCCAGCAGCCAAGATAGGGGGGGGCACCTCTCCTACGAGCAGTACTTC.